The TCR delta chain under discussion was sequenced for a study of Vδ1+ human thymocytes. Study results and caveats: Highly polyclonal TRG and TRD repertoires with Gaussian CDR3 length distributions appeared in thymus. Despite high sort purity, about 20% of thymic T cell receptor delta sequences were Vdelta2.

To note about this clone: Its antigen is undetermined.

The germline V gene has CDR1 TSWWSYY and CDR2 QGS. The CDR3 runs 18 residues. Trimming took 0 bases from V and 2 from J; bases not matched to a gene: 8. The template was reverse-transcribed extracted RNA. CDR3 amplicons came from multiplex PCR with pooled V-gene forward and constant-region reverse primers. TCRdb fed the multiplex PCR reads to CATT. The top ten hold roughly 0.46% of the sample, which has roughly 50,000 delta-chain clones, approximately 16% seen once. The rearrangement uses TRDV1 and TRDJ1; 11 nucleotides agree with TRDD3. What was sequenced was Vdelta1+ gamma-delta thymocytes from the thymus. The subset was: FACS-sorted CD3+ TCRalphabeta- TCRVdelta1+ TCRVdelta2- thymocytes. The clonotype was recovered from a boy under two years old who had congenital heart surgery. The CDR3 DNA is TGTGCTCTTGGGGAACTGGGCCCGTACTGGGGGATAACCGATAAACTCATCTTT. Its translation is CALGELGPYWGITDKLIF.